Sequencing of this T cell receptor beta chain was carried out in a study of cytomegalovirus exposure and HLA in healthy donors. Study-level findings and limits: In all likelihood, a cluster of highly shared sequence variants was a sequencing artifact.

Germline CDR1 reads SEHNR; CDR2 reads FQNEAQ (reference sequence). The CDR3 totals 18 residues. After removal of 1 base from V and 1 base from J, the junction contained 11 bases not matched to a gene. The PCR employed 60 Vbeta primers together with 13 Jbeta primers. The table came from immunoSEQ multiplex PCR; TCRdb's copy has only in-frame clones and leaves some out. The data show roughly 200,000 clones, with roughly 85% seen just once and under 3% held by the top ten. This clone has just one count. Its specificity is not known. This clonotype was obtained from a woman aged 45-65 years in good health and CMV-seronegative. The sample consisted of PBMCs. The J gene is TRBJ2-3, the V gene TRBV7-9; 7 bases fit TRBD2. The CDR3 sequence: CASSLGLWRETGTDTQYF. DNA of the CDR3: TGTGCCAGCAGCTTAGGTTTGTGGCGGGAGACTGGCACAGATACGCAGTATTTT.